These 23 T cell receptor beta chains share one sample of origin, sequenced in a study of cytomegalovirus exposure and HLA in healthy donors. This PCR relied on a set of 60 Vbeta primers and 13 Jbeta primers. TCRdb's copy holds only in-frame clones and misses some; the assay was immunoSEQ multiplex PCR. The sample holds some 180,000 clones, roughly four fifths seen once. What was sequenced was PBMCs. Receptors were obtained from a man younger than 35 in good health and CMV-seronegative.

CDR3 DNA: TGTGCCAGTAGTTCCCGGACAGGGGGCACTGAAGCTTTCTTT. Protein product: CASSSRTGGTEAFF. The chain combines TRBV19 with TRBJ1-1; 10 bases agree with TRBD1. The trim removed 5 bases at V and 4 bases at J, leaving 4 bases unmatched. Germline CDR1 LNHDA, CDR2 SQIVND (reference sequence). The CDR3 runs to 14 residues.

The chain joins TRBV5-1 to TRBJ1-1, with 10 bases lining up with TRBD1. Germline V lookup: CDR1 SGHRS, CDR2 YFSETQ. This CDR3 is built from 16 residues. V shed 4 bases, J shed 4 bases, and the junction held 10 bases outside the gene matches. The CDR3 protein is CASSLTGGNSGTEAFF. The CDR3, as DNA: TGCGCCAGCAGCCTGACAGGGGGCAATTCGGGCACTGAAGCTTTCTTT. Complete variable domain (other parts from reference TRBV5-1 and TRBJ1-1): KAGVTQTPRYLIKTRGQQVTLSCSPISGHRSVSWYQQTPGQGLQFLFEYFSETQRNKGNFPGRFSGRQFSNSRSEMNVSTLELGDSALYLCASSLTGGNSGTEAFFGQGTRLTVV.

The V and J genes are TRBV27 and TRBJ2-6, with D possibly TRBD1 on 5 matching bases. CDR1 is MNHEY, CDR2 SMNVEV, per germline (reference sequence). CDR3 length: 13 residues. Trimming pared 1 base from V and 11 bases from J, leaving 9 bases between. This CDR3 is CASSLFLGDVLTF. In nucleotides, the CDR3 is TGTGCCAGCAGTTTATTTCTAGGGGACGTCCTGACTTTC.

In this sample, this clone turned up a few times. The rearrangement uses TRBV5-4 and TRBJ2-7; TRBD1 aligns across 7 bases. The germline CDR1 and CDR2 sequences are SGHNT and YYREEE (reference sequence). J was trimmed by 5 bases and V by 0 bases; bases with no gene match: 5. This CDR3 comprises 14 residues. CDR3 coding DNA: TGTGCCAGCAGCTTGGGTGACAGGGTCCACGAGCAGTACTTC. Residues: CASSLGDRVHEQYF.

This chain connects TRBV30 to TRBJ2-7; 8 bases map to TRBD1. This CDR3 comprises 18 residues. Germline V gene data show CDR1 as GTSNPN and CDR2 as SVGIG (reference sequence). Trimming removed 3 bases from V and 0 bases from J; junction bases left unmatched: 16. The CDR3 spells CAWSGLGTGDHLSYEQYF. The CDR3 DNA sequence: TGTGCCTGGAGCGGGTTGGGGACAGGTGACCACCTCTCCTACGAGCAGTACTTC.

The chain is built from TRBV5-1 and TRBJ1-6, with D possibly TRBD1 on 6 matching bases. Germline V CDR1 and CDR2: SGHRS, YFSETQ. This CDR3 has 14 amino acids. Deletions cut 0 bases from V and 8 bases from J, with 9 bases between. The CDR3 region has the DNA TGCGCCAGCAGCTTGGACAGGGAGCATTCACCCCTCCACTTT. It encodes CASSLDREHSPLHF. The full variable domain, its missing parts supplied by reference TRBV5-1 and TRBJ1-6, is KAGVTQTPRYLIKTRGQQVTLSCSPISGHRSVSWYQQTPGQGLQFLFEYFSETQRNKGNFPGRFSGRQFSNSRSEMNVSTLELGDSALYLCASSLDREHSPLHFGNGTRLTVT.

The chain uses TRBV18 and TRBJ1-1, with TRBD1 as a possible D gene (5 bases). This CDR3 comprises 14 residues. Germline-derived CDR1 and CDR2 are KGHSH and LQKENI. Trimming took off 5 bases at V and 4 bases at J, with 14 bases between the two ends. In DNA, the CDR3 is TGTGCCAGCTCATACGACAGCCTGAGCACTGAAGCTTTCTTT. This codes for CASSYDSLSTEAFF. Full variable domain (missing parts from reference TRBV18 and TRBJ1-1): NAGVMQNPRHLVRRRGQEARLRCSPMKGHSHVYWYRQLPEEGLKFMVYLQKENIIDESGMPKERFSAEFPKEGPSILRIQQVVRGDSAAYFCASSYDSLSTEAFFGQGTRLTVV.

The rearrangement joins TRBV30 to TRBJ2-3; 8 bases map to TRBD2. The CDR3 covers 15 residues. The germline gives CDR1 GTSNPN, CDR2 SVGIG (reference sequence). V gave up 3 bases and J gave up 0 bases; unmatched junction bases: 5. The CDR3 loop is CAWRRGASSTDTQYF. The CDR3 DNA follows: TGTGCCTGGAGGCGGGGGGCCAGTAGCACAGATACGCAGTATTTT. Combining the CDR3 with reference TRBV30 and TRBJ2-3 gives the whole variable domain SQTIHQWPATLVQPVGSPLSLECTVEGTSNPNLYWYRQAAGRGLQLLFYSVGIGQISSEVPQNLSASRPQDRQFILSSKKLLLSDSGFYLCAWRRGASSTDTQYFGPGTRLTVL.

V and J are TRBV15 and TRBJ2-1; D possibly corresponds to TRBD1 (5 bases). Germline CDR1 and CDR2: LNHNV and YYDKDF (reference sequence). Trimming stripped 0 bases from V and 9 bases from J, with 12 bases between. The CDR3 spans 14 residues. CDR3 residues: CATSRDLGQGEQFF. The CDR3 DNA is TGTGCCACCAGCAGAGATTTGGGGCAAGGTGAGCAGTTCTTC.

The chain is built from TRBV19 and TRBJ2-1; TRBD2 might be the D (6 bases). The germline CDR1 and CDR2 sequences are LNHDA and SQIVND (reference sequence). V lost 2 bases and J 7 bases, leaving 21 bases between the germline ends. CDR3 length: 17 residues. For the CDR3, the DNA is TGTGCCAGTAGTATAAAGGGTCCCCGGGGCGCGGGGAATGAGCAGTTCTTC. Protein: CASSIKGPRGAGNEQFF.

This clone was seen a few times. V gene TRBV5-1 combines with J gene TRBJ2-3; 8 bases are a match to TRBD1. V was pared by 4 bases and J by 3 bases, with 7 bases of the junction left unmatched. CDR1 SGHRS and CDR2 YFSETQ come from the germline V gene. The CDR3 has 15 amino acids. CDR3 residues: CASSPRQGRTDTQYF. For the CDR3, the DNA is TGCGCCAGCAGCCCGAGACAGGGGCGGACAGATACGCAGTATTTT.

The CDR3 sequence: CASSPTAGTDTQYF. The CDR3 bases are TGTGCCAGCAGTCCTACTGCGGGCACAGATACGCAGTATTTT. The J gene is TRBJ2-3, the V gene TRBV27; D is unclear. This CDR3 is 14 amino acids long. In germline, CDR1 is MNHEY, CDR2 SMNVEV (reference sequence). V lost 5 bases and J lost 1, with 10 bases in between.

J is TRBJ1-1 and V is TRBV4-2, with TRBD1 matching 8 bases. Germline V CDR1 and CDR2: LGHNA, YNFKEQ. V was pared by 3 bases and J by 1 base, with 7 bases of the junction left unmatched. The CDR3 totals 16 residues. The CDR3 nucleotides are TGTGCCAGCAGCCACCTACCCGGGACAGGGAACACTGAAGCTTTCTTT. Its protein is CASSHLPGTGNTEAFF.

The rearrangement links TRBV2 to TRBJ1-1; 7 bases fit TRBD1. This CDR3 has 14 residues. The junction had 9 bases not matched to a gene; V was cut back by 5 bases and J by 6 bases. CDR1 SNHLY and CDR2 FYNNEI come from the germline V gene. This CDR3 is CASSRELGTAEAFF. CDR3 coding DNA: TGTGCCAGCAGTAGAGAACTTGGGACAGCTGAAGCTTTCTTT. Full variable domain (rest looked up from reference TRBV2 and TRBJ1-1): EPEVTQTPSHQVTQMGQEVILRCVPISNHLYFYWYRQILGQKVEFLVSFYNNEISEKSEIFDDQFSVERPDGSNFTLKIRSTKLEDSAMYFCASSRELGTAEAFFGQGTRLTVV.

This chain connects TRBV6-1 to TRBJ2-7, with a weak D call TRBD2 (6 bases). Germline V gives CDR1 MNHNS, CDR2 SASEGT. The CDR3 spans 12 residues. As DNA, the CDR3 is TGTACCGCGGGACTCCTTTCGTACGAGCAGTACTTC. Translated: CTAGLLSYEQYF.

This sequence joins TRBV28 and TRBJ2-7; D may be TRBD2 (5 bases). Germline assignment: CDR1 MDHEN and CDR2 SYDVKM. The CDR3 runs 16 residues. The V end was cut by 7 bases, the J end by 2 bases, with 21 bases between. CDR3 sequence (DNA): TGTGCCAGCACACCTCTGAGGGCTCTTTACCCCTACGAGCAGTACTTC. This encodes CASTPLRALYPYEQYF.

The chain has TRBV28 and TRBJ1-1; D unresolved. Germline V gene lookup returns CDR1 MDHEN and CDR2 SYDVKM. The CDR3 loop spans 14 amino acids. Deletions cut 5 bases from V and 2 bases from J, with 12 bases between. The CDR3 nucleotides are TGTGCCAGCAGTCGGTTCCCAGGAAACACTGAAGCTTTCTTT. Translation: CASSRFPGNTEAFF.

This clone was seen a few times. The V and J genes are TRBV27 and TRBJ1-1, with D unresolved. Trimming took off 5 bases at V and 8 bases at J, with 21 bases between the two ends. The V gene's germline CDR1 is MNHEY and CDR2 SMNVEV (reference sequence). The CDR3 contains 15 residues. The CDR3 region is CASSLTDSPTTEAFF. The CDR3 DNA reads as TGTGCCAGCAGTCTCACGGACTCCCCCACGACGGAAGCTTTCTTT.

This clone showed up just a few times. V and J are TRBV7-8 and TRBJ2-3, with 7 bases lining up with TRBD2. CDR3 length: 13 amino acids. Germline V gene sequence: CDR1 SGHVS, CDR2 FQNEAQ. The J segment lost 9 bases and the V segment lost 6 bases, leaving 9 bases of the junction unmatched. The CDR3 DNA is TGTGCCAGCAGACTAGGCCAGCGGGGAACGCAGTATTTT. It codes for CASRLGQRGTQYF.

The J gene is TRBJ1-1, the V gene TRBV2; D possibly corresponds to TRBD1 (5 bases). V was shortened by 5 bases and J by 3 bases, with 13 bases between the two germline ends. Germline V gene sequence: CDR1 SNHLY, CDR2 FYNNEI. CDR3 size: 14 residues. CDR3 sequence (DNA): TGTGCCAGCAGTTCAGGGATGGCGTACACTGAAGCTTTCTTT. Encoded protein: CASSSGMAYTEAFF.

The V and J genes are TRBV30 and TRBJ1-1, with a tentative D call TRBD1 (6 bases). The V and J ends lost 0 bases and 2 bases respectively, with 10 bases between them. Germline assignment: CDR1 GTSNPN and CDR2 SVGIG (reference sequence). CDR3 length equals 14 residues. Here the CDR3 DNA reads TGTGCCTGGAGTGTGAACAGGGTAAACACTGAAGCTTTCTTT. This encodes CAWSVNRVNTEAFF. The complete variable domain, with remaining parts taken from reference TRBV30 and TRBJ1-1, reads SQTIHQWPATLVQPVGSPLSLECTVEGTSNPNLYWYRQAAGRGLQLLFYSVGIGQISSEVPQNLSASRPQDRQFILSSKKLLLSDSGFYLCAWSVNRVNTEAFFGQGTRLTVV.

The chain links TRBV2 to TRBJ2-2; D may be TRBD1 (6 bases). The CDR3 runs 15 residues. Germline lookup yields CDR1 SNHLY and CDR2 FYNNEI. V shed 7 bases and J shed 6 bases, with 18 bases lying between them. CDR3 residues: CASNFQGKDSGELFF. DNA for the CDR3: TGTGCCAGCAACTTCCAGGGGAAAGACTCCGGGGAGCTGTTTTTT.

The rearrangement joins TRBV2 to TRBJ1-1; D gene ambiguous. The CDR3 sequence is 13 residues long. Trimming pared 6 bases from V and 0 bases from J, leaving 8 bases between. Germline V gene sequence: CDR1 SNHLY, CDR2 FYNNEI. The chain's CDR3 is CASRDGMNTEAFF. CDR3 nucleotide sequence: TGTGCCAGCAGGGACGGGATGAACACTGAAGCTTTCTTT. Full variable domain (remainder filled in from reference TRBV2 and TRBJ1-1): EPEVTQTPSHQVTQMGQEVILRCVPISNHLYFYWYRQILGQKVEFLVSFYNNEISEKSEIFDDQFSVERPDGSNFTLKIRSTKLEDSAMYFCASRDGMNTEAFFGQGTRLTVV.